This is a list of T cell receptor beta chains from one sample in a study of CD8 T cells in Susac syndrome. TCRdb passed the immunoSEQ multiplex PCR reads through MiXCR, listing each CDR3 protein once. The sample includes about 160,000 distinct CDR3 sequences, about 96% of them seen just once. Input material: CD4+ T cells from PBMCs. Receptors originate from a human donor with Susac syndrome. Both conserved end residues are part of each CDR3. Each record gives: D gene, J gene, V gene, clone size, CDR3 DNA, CDR3 protein. The D gene is left open where the match is weak. A row's size may be missing; if present it is once, few, many or a size class.

>NA|TRBJ1-1|TRBV5-6|NA
TGTGCCAGCAGCTTTACAGGGTTTATGAACACTGAAGCTTTCTTT
CASSFTGFMNTEAFF
>NA|TRBJ1-2|TRBV7-2|NA
TGTGCCAGCAGCTTACAAACAGGGTCAGGTGGCTACACCTTC
CASSLQTGSGGYTF
>TRBD2|TRBJ2-3|TRBV10-3|few
TGTGCCATCAGTGGTACTAGCGGGACAGATACGCAGTATTTT
CAISGTSGTDTQYF
>NA|TRBJ2-1|TRBV29-1|NA
TGCAGCGTTGACGGCAGGGAAGATGAGCAGTTCTTC
CSVDGREDEQFF
>NA|TRBJ2-7|TRBV7-9|NA
TGTGCCAGCAGCTTAGACACGTCCCGGTACGAGCAGTACTTC
CASSLDTSRYEQYF
>NA|TRBJ2-7|TRBV5-1|NA
TGCGCCAGCAGCTTGGGTGCCTCTAGTAATAGGGACTACGAGCAGTACTTC
CASSLGASSNRDYEQYF
>TRBD2|TRBJ2-5|TRBV4-1|NA
TGCGCCAGCAGCCAAGCACAGCGGGGGACACAAGAGACCCAGTACTTC
CASSQAQRGTQETQYF
>TRBD1|TRBJ1-2|TRBV28|NA
TGTGCCAGCAGTCCTCTTGGTGAGGGGGCGCGCGGCTACACCTTC
CASSPLGEGARGYTF
>NA|TRBJ2-7|TRBV18|few
TGTGCCAGCTCAGGCAGCTCCTACGAGCAGTACTTC
CASSGSSYEQYF
>NA|TRBJ2-6|TRBV7-2|NA
TGTGCCAGCAGCCCCGCGTTCTCAGGGGCCAACGTCCTGACTTTC
CASSPAFSGANVLTF
>TRBD2|TRBJ2-4|TRBV7-9|NA
TGTGCCAGCAGCGGGCTAGCGGGAGGATATTCTCACATTCAGTACTTC
CASSGLAGGYSHIQYF
>TRBD2|TRBJ2-5|TRBV2|NA
TGTGCCAGCATGCGACTAGCGGAGACCCAGTACTTC
CASMRLAETQYF
>TRBD2|TRBJ2-7|TRBV6-2/TRBV6-3|NA
TGTGCCAGCAGGTGGACTAGCCTCTACGAGCAGTACTTC
CASRWTSLYEQYF
>NA|TRBJ1-2|TRBV10-3|once
TGTGCCATCAGTGAGACGGATGCTAACTATGGCTACACCTTC
CAISETDANYGYTF
>TRBD1|TRBJ2-5|TRBV19|NA
TGTGCCAGTAGGGTACAGGGGACCCAAGAGACCCAGTACTTC
CASRVQGTQETQYF
>TRBD1|TRBJ2-7|TRBV5-4|NA
TGTGCCAGCAGCACCGACAGGGTGGGCGAGCAGTACTTC
CASSTDRVGEQYF
>NA|TRBJ1-5|TRBV30|NA
TGTGCCTGGAGTGACAGGAGCAATCAGCCCCAGCATTTT
CAWSDRSNQPQHF
>TRBD2|TRBJ2-1|TRBV9|NA
TGTGCCAGCAGCGATCGACTAGCGGGGTATGAGCAGTTCTTC
CASSDRLAGYEQFF
>NA|TRBJ2-1|TRBV9|NA
TGTGCCAGCAGCGTAGATGGACCCCTTGGCCTTAACAATGAGCAGTTCTTC
CASSVDGPLGLNNEQFF
>TRBD1|TRBJ2-1|TRBV29-1|NA
TGCAGCGTGGGGGGACAGGCCTACAATGAGCAGTTCTTC
CSVGGQAYNEQFF
>NA|TRBJ1-2|TRBV6-1|NA
TGTGCCAGCAGTGAAGCCTTCGGGGTCTATGGCTACACCTTC
CASSEAFGVYGYTF
>NA|TRBJ1-5|TRBV6-2/TRBV6-3|NA
TGTGCCAGCAGTTACTCGAAGCCGCCCCAGCATTTT
CASSYSKPPQHF
>TRBD2|TRBJ2-7|TRBV5-4|NA
TGTGCCAGCAGCTTAGGGACTAGCGGGATATACGAGCAGTACTTC
CASSLGTSGIYEQYF
>NA|TRBJ1-1|TRBV20-1|NA
TGCAGTGTCGAGAGGGAGACTGAAGCTTTCTTT
CSVERETEAFF
>NA|TRBJ2-5|TRBV20-1|NA
TGCAGTGCTAGAGGGGAGGTACAGGGGCAAGAGACCCAGTACTTC
CSARGEVQGQETQYF
>NA|TRBJ2-5|TRBV5-1|NA
TGCGCCAGCAGTCCGGCCCGGGGGACGGGGAAGTCCCAGTACTTC
CASSPARGTGKSQYF
>TRBD1|TRBJ2-2|TRBV9|NA
TGTGCCAGCAGCGTAGCCAGGGGGCCCGGGGAGCTGTTTTTT
CASSVARGPGELFF
>NA|TRBJ1-1|TRBV28|once
TGTGCCAGCAGTCCCTCCCCCACCAAGCCCATGAACACTGAAGCTTTCTTT
CASSPSPTKPMNTEAFF
>NA|TRBJ2-4|TRBV15|NA
TGTGCCACCAGCAGAGCAGGGATAAACATTCAGTACTTC
CATSRAGINIQYF
>NA|TRBJ2-1|TRBV29-1|NA
TGCAGCGTCCGCTGGACAGAGCAGTTCTTC
CSVRWTEQFF
>TRBD2|TRBJ2-3|TRBV10-3|NA
TGTGCCGTCCGGACTAGCGGGGGCACAGATACGCAGTATTTT
CAVRTSGGTDTQYF
>TRBD2|TRBJ2-1|TRBV7-9|NA
TGTGCCAGCAGCTTGGTGCTAGCGGGGACCTACAATGAGCAGTTCTTC
CASSLVLAGTYNEQFF
>NA|TRBJ2-7|TRBV15|NA
TGTGCCACCAGCAGAGATGTCGGGAGCGGGTACGAGCAGTACTTC
CATSRDVGSGYEQYF
>NA|TRBJ2-5|TRBV24-1|NA
TGTGCCACCGGGCGCGGATCGGGAGAGACCCAGTACTTC
CATGRGSGETQYF
>TRBD2|TRBJ2-3|TRBV19|once
TGTGCCAGTAGTATTGGGACTAGCCCAGATACGCAGTATTTT
CASSIGTSPDTQYF
>TRBD2|TRBJ2-7|TRBV29-1|NA
TGCAGCGTGAGGACTAGCGGGAGTCGGTACGAGCAGTACTTC
CSVRTSGSRYEQYF
>NA|TRBJ2-2|TRBV4-3|NA
TGCGCCAGCAGCCCCAGCTGGGTGAACACCGGGGAGCTGTTTTTT
CASSPSWVNTGELFF
>TRBD1|TRBJ2-7|TRBV20-1|NA
TGCAGTGCTGCCGGACAGGGTTCACCCTACGAGCAGTACTTC
CSAAGQGSPYEQYF
>NA|TRBJ2-1|TRBV9|NA
TGTGCCAGCAGCGTAGAGCCCGGGTGGAATGAGCAGTTCTTC
CASSVEPGWNEQFF
>NA|TRBJ2-3|TRBV15|NA
TGTGCCACCAGCAGAGATCCGCGGGATACGCAGTATTTT
CATSRDPRDTQYF
>NA|TRBJ1-1|TRBV29-1|NA
TGCAGCGTTGAAGGGGGCTTGGGCACTGAAGCTTTCTTT
CSVEGGLGTEAFF
>NA|TRBJ2-7|TRBV20-1|once
TGCAGTGCTAGCCAGAATCCCTACGAGCAGTACTTC
CSASQNPYEQYF
>TRBD1|TRBJ2-5|TRBV9|NA
TGTGCCAGCAGCGCACGGACAGGGGGTCAAGAGACCCAGTACTTC
CASSARTGGQETQYF
>TRBD1|TRBJ2-4|TRBV4-3|NA
TGCGCCAGCAGCCAAACACAGGGGAACATTCAGTACTTC
CASSQTQGNIQYF
>NA|TRBJ2-7|TRBV28|once
TGTGCCAGCAGTTTGGTGGGTCAGACTAAAGGCTACGAGCAGTACTTC
CASSLVGQTKGYEQYF
>NA|TRBJ2-5|TRBV12-3/TRBV12-4|NA
TGTGCCAGCAGTTTACTCGGCAAACAAGAGACCCAGTACTTC
CASSLLGKQETQYF
>NA|TRBJ2-1|TRBV20-1|NA
TGCAGTGCAAGGACTCCCCTAACCTACAATGAGCAGTTCTTC
CSARTPLTYNEQFF
>NA|TRBJ2-3|TRBV12-3/TRBV12-4|NA
TGTGCCAGCAGTCAAGGGGCAAATACGCAGTATTTT
CASSQGANTQYF
>NA|TRBJ1-2|TRBV29-1|once
TGCAGCGCCCGACAGCCGGGACGCAATGGCTACACCTTC
CSARQPGRNGYTF
>TRBD1|TRBJ1-2|TRBV7-9|NA
TGTGCCAGCAGCCCCGAAGGGACAGCCTATGGCTACACCTTC
CASSPEGTAYGYTF
>NA|TRBJ2-5|TRBV15|NA
TGTGCCACCAGCAGAGGACAGCTAGAGACCCAGTACTTC
CATSRGQLETQYF
>NA|TRBJ1-5|TRBV24-1|NA
TGTGCCACCAGTGGGGGGTCTAGCAATCAGCCCCAGCATTTT
CATSGGSSNQPQHF
>NA|TRBJ1-2|TRBV20-1|once
TGCAGTGCTAGAGAGGGGGCCCGATACACCTTC
CSAREGARYTF
>NA|TRBJ1-1|TRBV5-6|NA
TGTGCCAGCAGCTTGTTTCGGACGGAGAACACTGAAGCTTTCTTT
CASSLFRTENTEAFF
>NA|TRBJ1-2|TRBV6-5|NA
TGTGCCAGCAGGGGGGATTTTTACGGCTACACCTTC
CASRGDFYGYTF
>TRBD2|TRBJ2-1|TRBV11-1|NA
TGTGCCAGCAGCTTAGTTGGCTCGGGACTAGCGGGAGGGTTCTACAATGAGCAGTTCTTC
CASSLVGSGLAGGFYNEQFF